This T cell receptor (beta chain) stems from a study of early T cells in non-severe SARS-CoV-2 infection. In this sample, this clonotype turned up many times. Its antigen is not identified. The TCR library protocol was used to attach unique molecular identifiers. These identifiers were attached to individual cDNA molecules. TCRdb re-analysed the 5' RACE reads in MiXCR, keeping a single row per CDR3 protein. The data show some 91,000 distinct CDR3 sequences, about 11% seen once. Notes on the study in general: CD4 and private specificities were missed by VDJdb matching, which favored anti-spike CD8 responses.

The V gene's germline CDR1 is SGHDN and CDR2 FVKESK. Deletions cut 0 bases from V and 12 bases from J, with 12 bases between. There are 13 residues in the CDR3. The V gene is TRBV14, the J gene TRBJ2-1, with no clear D. The starting material was whole blood, obtained at baseline. The receptor comes from an adult who was a healthcare worker with PCR-confirmed SARS-CoV-2 infection or an uninfected control (not recorded which). The CDR3 spells CASSQDNRLGQFF. CDR3 in DNA: TGTGCCAGCAGCCAAGATAATCGGCTAGGGCAGTTCTTC.